These 22 T cell receptor beta chains share one sample of origin, sequenced in a study of blood T cell repertoires in COVID-19. The table came from immunoSEQ multiplex PCR; TCRdb's copy has only in-frame clones and leaves some out. Here the sample spans roughly 160,000 clones, approximately 81% being singletons. The sequenced material came from PBMCs or T cells enriched from blood (not recorded which). The receptors shown here come from a woman between 35 and 50 years old with acute COVID-19.

The chain recombines TRBV7-8 with TRBJ2-7; D perhaps matches TRBD2 (5 bases). This CDR3 is built from 16 residues. Germline values: CDR1 SGHVS, CDR2 FQNEAQ. V lost 5 bases, J lost 3 bases, and 20 bases lay in between. The CDR3 region is CASSPLGGLPLYEQYF. The CDR3 coding sequence is TGTGCCAGCAGCCCTCTAGGAGGACTGCCCCTCTACGAGCAGTACTTC.

The chain joins TRBV7-3 to TRBJ2-2, with 9 bases matching TRBD2. The CDR3 loop spans 18 amino acids. Trimming cost V 2 bases and J 4 bases; bases outside gene matches: 11. The germline CDR1 and CDR2 sequences are SGHTA and FQGTGA. The CDR3, as DNA: TGTGCCAGCAGCTTAGACAAGCGGGAGGCGTCTCCCACCGGGGAGCTGTTTTTT. Amino acids: CASSLDKREASPTGELFF.

In this sample, this clone turned up a few times. The rearrangement joins TRBV29-1 to TRBJ1-4; D not resolved. The CDR3 spans 13 residues. The germline V gene has CDR1 SQVTM and CDR2 ANQGSEA. V lost 7 bases to trimming and J lost 5 bases, with 14 bases between them. The CDR3 region has the DNA TGCAGCGCCCGACCCGACGGGAATGAAAAACTGTTTTTT. Translated: CSARPDGNEKLFF.

The J gene is TRBJ1-5, the V gene TRBV12-5; D might be TRBD1 (5 bases). The CDR3 is 15 amino acids. The V and J ends lost 2 bases and 0 bases respectively, with 8 bases between them. Germline values: CDR1 LGHNT, CDR2 FRNRAP. In DNA form, the CDR3 reads TGTGCTAGTGGTTTGTACGACAGTAGCAATCAGCCCCAGCATTTT. Its protein is CASGLYDSSNQPQHF.

The V gene is TRBV19, the J gene TRBJ2-1, with 7 positions matching TRBD2. Germline V gives CDR1 LNHDA, CDR2 SQIVND (reference sequence). The CDR3 runs 16 residues. V gave up 3 bases and J gave up 6 bases; unmatched junction bases: 11. The CDR3 DNA sequence: TGTGCCAGTAGTATTGGATTTAGCGGGTTGCCCAATGAGCAGTTCTTC. Protein sequence: CASSIGFSGLPNEQFF.

The chain is built from TRBV19 and TRBJ2-5, with a weak D call TRBD1 (7 bases). Trimming shortened V by 5 bases and J by 1 base, and 11 bases separated the two germline ends. The CDR3 loop spans 14 amino acids. Germline V gives CDR1 LNHDA, CDR2 SQIVND (reference sequence). The CDR3 protein is CASSQGGIQETQYF. CDR3 DNA sequence: TGTGCCAGTAGTCAGGGGGGAATCCAAGAGACCCAGTACTTC.

V gene TRBV25-1 combines with J gene TRBJ1-1, with D possibly being TRBD1 (6 bases). Trimming removed 4 bases at V and 5 bases at J, with 11 bases between. The germline gives CDR1 MGHDK, CDR2 SYGVNS. The CDR3 has 13 amino acids. CDR3 loop: CASSVRGGTEAFF. CDR3 bases: TGTGCCAGCAGTGTCAGGGGTGGTACTGAAGCTTTCTTT.

V and J are TRBV5-1 and TRBJ2-1; 8 bases map to TRBD2. The V gene end was trimmed by 4 bases and the J gene end by 4 bases; junction bases not matched to a gene: 1. The CDR3 spans 13 residues. In germline, CDR1 is SGHRS, CDR2 YFSETQ. The CDR3 region is CASSPGGYNEQFF. The DNA of the CDR3 is TGCGCCAGCAGCCCGGGGGGGTACAATGAGCAGTTCTTC. The whole variable domain, filled in from reference TRBV5-1 and TRBJ2-1, reads KAGVTQTPRYLIKTRGQQVTLSCSPISGHRSVSWYQQTPGQGLQFLFEYFSETQRNKGNFPGRFSGRQFSNSRSEMNVSTLELGDSALYLCASSPGGYNEQFFGPGTRLTVL.

The chain uses TRBV19 and TRBJ2-3, with 10 nucleotides matching TRBD2. The ends lost 10 bases at V and 2 bases at J; junction bases unmatched: 12. Germline CDR1 is LNHDA and CDR2 is SQIVND (reference sequence). The CDR3 consists of 16 residues. In nucleotides, the CDR3 is TGTGCCACCCGAGGAAGCGGGAGGGCCTTCACAGATACGCAGTATTTT. It encodes CATRGSGRAFTDTQYF.

The chain recombines TRBV7-6 with TRBJ1-6; TRBD1 matches 9 bases. Germline trimming cut 1 base from V and 6 bases from J; bases unmatched to any gene: 1. The CDR3 covers 15 residues. Germline CDR1 reads SGHVS; CDR2 reads FNYEAQ. CDR3 residues: CASSLGTGVNSPLHF. CDR3 in DNA: TGTGCCAGCAGCTTAGGGACAGGGGTTAATTCACCCCTCCACTTT.

CDR3 loop: CASSPSLLAEYYNEQFF. As DNA, the CDR3 is TGTGCCAGCTCACCATCCCTCCTAGCGGAGTACTACAATGAGCAGTTCTTC. The chain joins TRBV18 to TRBJ2-1; TRBD2 agrees at 7 bases. Trimming took 2 bases from V and 3 from J; bases not matched to a gene: 10. Germline values: CDR1 KGHSH, CDR2 LQKENI. This CDR3 spans 17 amino acids.

This clone appeared a few times. V is TRBV19 and J is TRBJ1-2; D is perhaps TRBD1 (5 bases). The ends were cut back, 3 bases at V and 6 bases at J, with 17 bases in the middle. Germline-derived CDR1 and CDR2 are LNHDA and SQIVND (reference sequence). The CDR3 has 15 residues. The CDR3: CASSMTLSGVDGYTF. The CDR3 bases are TGTGCCAGTAGTATGACTCTTTCGGGGGTGGATGGCTACACCTTC.

This chain uses TRBV5-1 with TRBJ1-2; TRBD1 aligns across 7 bases. There are 17 residues in the CDR3. V was clipped by 4 bases and J by 5 bases; unmatched bases: 17. Germline CDR1 and CDR2: SGHRS and YFSETQ. The CDR3 DNA follows: TGCGCCAGCAGCCAAGTGGGGACAGCCGATTTAGTATATGGCTACACCTTC. Protein sequence: CASSQVGTADLVYGYTF. The full variable domain, in which reference TRBV5-1 and TRBJ1-2 provide the parts outside the CDR3, is KAGVTQTPRYLIKTRGQQVTLSCSPISGHRSVSWYQQTPGQGLQFLFEYFSETQRNKGNFPGRFSGRQFSNSRSEMNVSTLELGDSALYLCASSQVGTADLVYGYTFGSGTRLTVV.

The chain joins TRBV10-3 to TRBJ1-1, with 9 bases aligning to TRBD1. Germline V CDR1 and CDR2: ENHRY, SYGVKD. V lost 11 bases and J lost 2; bases outside the gene matches: 9. The CDR3 contains 14 residues. CDR3 sequence reads: CAAHRDRENTEAFF. CDR3 coding DNA: TGTGCCGCTCACCGGGACAGGGAAAACACTGAAGCTTTCTTT.

The V call is TRBV7-2, the J call TRBJ2-3, with 13 bases that match TRBD2. J was trimmed by 4 bases and V by 5 bases; bases with no gene match: 6. The CDR3 runs to 16 residues. The germline CDR1 and CDR2 sequences are SGHTA and FQGNSA. DNA of the CDR3: TGTGCCAGCAGCCTGCGGACTAGCGGGAGCTCAGATACGCAGTATTTT. This encodes CASSLRTSGSSDTQYF.

J is TRBJ2-7 and V is TRBV25-1; TRBD1 agrees at 7 bases. This CDR3 is built from 13 residues. V shed 6 bases, J shed 7 bases, and the junction held 9 bases outside the gene matches. The germline gives CDR1 MGHDK, CDR2 SYGVNS. The CDR3 spells CASSVTGLGEQYF. Written as DNA, the CDR3 is TGTGCCAGCAGCGTGACAGGGTTGGGGGAGCAGTACTTC.

Only a few counts were recorded for this clone. The V call is TRBV6-5, the J call TRBJ1-2; the D is unclear. This CDR3 has 13 amino acids. CDR1 and CDR2 (germline): MNHEY, SVGAGI. V lost 2 bases and J lost 6, with 10 bases in between. CDR3 bases: TGTGCCAGCAGTTACCGAGGGCTTGATGGCTACACCTTC. It yields the protein CASSYRGLDGYTF.

As regards this clone: Within the sample, other DNA sequences also encode this same CDR3. The V call is TRBV9, the J call TRBJ2-1; 11 nucleotides agree with TRBD2. Germline assignment: CDR1 SGDLS and CDR2 YYNGEE. Trimming cost V 0 bases and J 4 bases; bases outside gene matches: 3. This CDR3 comprises 16 residues. CDR3 amino acids: CASSVEGTSGYNEQFF. The CDR3 coding sequence is TGTGCCAGCAGCGTAGAGGGGACTAGCGGTTACAATGAGCAGTTCTTC.

This chain uses TRBV2 with TRBJ2-5; 9 bases are a match to TRBD1. CDR3 size: 13 residues. Germline V lookup: CDR1 SNHLY, CDR2 FYNNEI. The V gene end was trimmed by 9 bases and the J gene end by 4 bases; junction bases not matched to a gene: 6. CDR3 protein: CASNRGLGETQYF. The CDR3 coding sequence is TGTGCCAGTAACAGGGGGCTGGGAGAGACCCAGTACTTC.

The J gene is TRBJ1-4, the V gene TRBV10-3; D possibly corresponds to TRBD1 (6 bases). Deletions cut 4 bases from V and 13 bases from J, with 19 bases between. The CDR3 covers 14 residues. Germline lookup yields CDR1 ENHRY and CDR2 SYGVKD. CDR3 amino acids: CAISASGGPGGLFF. The CDR3 DNA reads as TGTGCCATCAGTGCGTCTGGGGGCCCTGGAGGACTGTTTTTT.

V is TRBV18 and J is TRBJ2-1; 12 bases line up with TRBD1. CDR1 and CDR2 from the germline V gene are KGHSH and LQKENI. The CDR3 spans 16 residues. Losses at the gene ends were 6 bases for V and 7 bases for J; bases not matched to a gene: 10. The DNA for the CDR3 is TGTGCCAGCTCGCGTGCCGGGACAGGGGGCAGGAATGAGCAGTTCTTC. Its protein product is CASSRAGTGGRNEQFF.

This clone was seen just once. The chain is built from TRBV24-1 and TRBJ2-3; 7 bases align to TRBD2. The CDR3 is 18 residues long. V dropped 7 bases and J dropped 4; count of bases not matched to a gene: 19. From germline, CDR1 is KGHDR and CDR2 SFDVKD. In nucleotides, the CDR3 is TGTGCCACCAGCGAGGCGCGGGAGAGTTTTAACTTTGCAGATACGCAGTATTTT. It yields the protein CATSEARESFNFADTQYF.